This T cell receptor (beta chain) originates from a study of blood T cell repertoires in COVID-19. With 4 bases removed from V and 11 bases from J, the gap between germline ends came to 14 bases. CDR1 is MDHEN and CDR2 is SYDVKM in the germline V gene. The CDR3 extends over 12 amino acids. Profiled with immunoSEQ multiplex PCR; TCRdb holds only in-frame clones, not every one. This sample has hundreds of thousands of clones; about 88% occur once, and the top ten carry about 1.5%. V gene TRBV28 combines with J gene TRBJ1-1; tentative D call: TRBD1 (5 bases). Sequences were obtained from PBMCs or T cells enriched from blood (not recorded which). The receptor was isolated from a woman in her fifties or sixties who had recovered from COVID-19. DNA of the CDR3: TGTGCCAGCAGTTCCGGAGACAGTGTCGCTTTCTTT. Its translation is CASSSGDSVAFF.